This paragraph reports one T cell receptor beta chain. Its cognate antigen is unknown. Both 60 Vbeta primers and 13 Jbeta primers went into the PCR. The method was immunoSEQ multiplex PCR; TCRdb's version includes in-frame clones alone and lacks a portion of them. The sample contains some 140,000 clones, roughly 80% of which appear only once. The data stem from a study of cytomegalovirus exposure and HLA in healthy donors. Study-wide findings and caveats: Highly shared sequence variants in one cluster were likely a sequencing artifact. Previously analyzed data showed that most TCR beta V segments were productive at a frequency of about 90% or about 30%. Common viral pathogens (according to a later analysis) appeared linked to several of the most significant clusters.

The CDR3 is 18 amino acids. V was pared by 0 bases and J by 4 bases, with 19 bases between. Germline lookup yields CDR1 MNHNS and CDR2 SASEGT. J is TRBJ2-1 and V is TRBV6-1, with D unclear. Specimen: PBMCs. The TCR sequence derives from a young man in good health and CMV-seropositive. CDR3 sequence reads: CASSEALRYSPPYNEQFF. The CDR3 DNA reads TGTGCCAGCAGTGAAGCGCTTCGATACAGCCCTCCTTACAATGAGCAGTTCTTC.